The 14 T cell receptor beta chains below all came from one sample that was sequenced in a study of cytomegalovirus exposure and HLA in healthy donors. The PCR employed 60 Vbeta primers together with 13 Jbeta primers. Method: immunoSEQ multiplex PCR; TCRdb's copy keeps in-frame clones and lacks some. The repertoire includes some 200,000 clones, roughly 80% of them detected once, and about 5.7% sits in the top ten. Sequencing was performed on PBMCs. All receptors derive from a middle-aged man in good health and CMV-seropositive.

CDR3 sequence reads: CASSVGVARGQPQHF. The CDR3, as DNA: TGTGCCAGCAGCGTAGGTGTGGCTCGCGGGCAGCCCCAGCATTTT. The chain is built from TRBV9 and TRBJ1-5; D is uncertain. V gave up 0 bases and J gave up 7 bases, with 14 bases separating them. Per the germline V gene, CDR1 is SGDLS and CDR2 is YYNGEE. The CDR3 runs to 15 residues.

The chain has TRBV9 and TRBJ2-7; 8 nucleotides match TRBD1. Germline trimming cut 0 bases from V and 5 bases from J; bases unmatched to any gene: 10. Germline CDR1 and CDR2: SGDLS and YYNGEE. The length of the CDR3 is 16 residues. The CDR3, as DNA: TGTGCCAGCAGCGTAGGTGAGGCCAGGGGGCAGCACGAGCAGTACTTC. Encoded protein: CASSVGEARGQHEQYF. Using reference TRBV9 and TRBJ2-7 for the parts outside the CDR3, the full variable domain is DSGVTQTPKHLITATGQRVTLRCSPRSGDLSVYWYQQSLDQGLQFLIQYYNGEERAKGNILERFSAQQFPDLHSELNLSSLELGDSALYFCASSVGEARGQHEQYFGPGTRLTVT.

The chain combines TRBV5-1 with TRBJ2-1; TRBD1 agrees at 8 bases. CDR3 length: 14 residues. The J segment lost 5 bases and the V segment lost 2 bases, leaving 3 bases of the junction unmatched. The germline V gene has CDR1 SGHRS and CDR2 YFSETQ. This CDR3 is CASSFSGGNNEQFF. In DNA form, the CDR3 reads TGCGCCAGCAGCTTTTCAGGGGGCAACAATGAGCAGTTCTTC.

The genes are TRBV7-2 and TRBJ2-1; the D gene is possibly TRBD1 (5 bases). V was cut by 4 bases and J by 8 bases, with 15 bases left in between. The V gene's germline CDR1 is SGHTA and CDR2 FQGNSA. This CDR3 is built from 14 residues. The CDR3 nucleotides read TGTGCCAGCAGCTCAAGATCTCAGGGTCATGAGCAGTTCTTC. Translated, it gives CASSSRSQGHEQFF. Filled out from reference TRBV7-2 and TRBJ2-1, the complete variable domain reads GAGVSQSPSNKVTEKGKDVELRCDPISGHTALYWYRQSLGQGLEFLIYFQGNSAPDKSGLPSDRFSAERTGGSVSTLTIQRTQQEDSAVYLCASSSRSQGHEQFFGPGTRLTVL.

V and J are TRBV9 and TRBJ1-2; TRBD1 is a possible D gene (6 bases). The germline gives CDR1 SGDLS, CDR2 YYNGEE. Trimming removed 3 bases at V and 7 bases at J, with 10 bases between. CDR3 size: 12 residues. The CDR3 DNA reads as TGTGCCAGCAGCGACAGGGCCTCTGGCTACACCTTC. Its translation: CASSDRASGYTF.

The chain couples TRBV18 to TRBJ1-1; no clear D. V lost 0 bases, J lost 6 bases, and 5 bases lay in between. The CDR3 spans 12 residues. Germline-derived CDR1 and CDR2 are KGHSH and LQKENI. In DNA form, the CDR3 reads TGTGCCAGCTCACCACCCGGGGCTGAAGCTTTCTTT. Its protein is CASSPPGAEAFF.

V gene TRBV5-1 combines with J gene TRBJ2-2; D is unresolved. This CDR3 comprises 15 residues. V lost 6 bases to trimming and J lost 6 bases, with 18 bases between them. Germline lookup yields CDR1 SGHRS and CDR2 YFSETQ. The CDR3 region has the DNA TGCGCCAGCACCTACTATCCGGCCGGCGCCGGGGAGCTGTTTTTT. It encodes CASTYYPAGAGELFF.

In nucleotides, the CDR3 is TGTGCCAGCAGCTTAGAGAGGAACAGACTATACTGGGAGACCTACAATGAGCAGTTCTTC. Residues: CASSLERNRLYWETYNEQFF. V gene TRBV7-6 combines with J gene TRBJ2-1; the D gene is possibly TRBD2 (5 bases). Germline V gives CDR1 SGHVS, CDR2 FNYEAQ. Trimming removed 1 base at V and 2 bases at J, with 24 bases between. The CDR3 contains 20 residues.

The chain uses TRBV18 and TRBJ1-1; the D is unclear. In germline, CDR1 is KGHSH, CDR2 LQKENI. Trimming left V 3 bases short and J 5 bases short, with 22 bases between. This CDR3 contains 17 residues. CDR3: CASSPDSGNRIRTEAFF. CDR3 sequence (DNA): TGTGCCAGCTCACCCGACTCGGGTAATAGAATAAGGACTGAAGCTTTCTTT.

This sequence joins TRBV19 and TRBJ2-1; D is possibly TRBD2 (6 bases). V was trimmed by 3 bases and J by 9 bases, leaving 15 bases between them. The length of the CDR3 is 14 residues. From germline, CDR1 is LNHDA and CDR2 SQIVND (reference sequence). CDR3 bases: TGTGCCAGTAGTATGGGACTTCATGTTGGTGAGCAGTTCTTC. Translating it yields CASSMGLHVGEQFF. The full variable domain, completed using reference TRBV19 and TRBJ2-1, is DGGITQSPKYLFRKEGQNVTLSCEQNLNHDAMYWYRQDPGQGLRLIYYSQIVNDFQKGDIAEGYSVSREKKESFPLTVTSAQKNPTAFYLCASSMGLHVGEQFFGPGTRLTVL.

The rearrangement links TRBV27 to TRBJ2-7; 11 bases are a match to TRBD2. Per the germline V gene, CDR1 is MNHEY and CDR2 is SMNVEV (reference sequence). V lost 6 bases, J lost 1 base, and 5 bases stayed unmatched. This CDR3 has 15 residues. The CDR3, as DNA: TGTGCCAGCAGCGAATCTAGCGGGGGGTCCTACGAGCAGTACTTC. This codes for CASSESSGGSYEQYF.

This clone came up once. This rearrangement joins TRBV19 to TRBJ1-2, with D unresolved. V lost 7 bases and J 8 bases, leaving 17 bases between the germline ends. This CDR3 is 13 amino acids long. Germline values: CDR1 LNHDA, CDR2 SQIVND (reference sequence). The DNA for the CDR3 is TGTGCCAGTAACCCCGGAGTCTTTTCCGGCTACACCTTC. Translated: CASNPGVFSGYTF.

This clone was seen more than once but under ten times. The chain couples TRBV7-6 to TRBJ2-2; D may be TRBD2 (7 bases). CDR3 length: 15 residues. Trimming left V 1 base short and J 4 bases short, with 10 bases between. Germline V lookup: CDR1 SGHVS, CDR2 FNYEAQ. CDR3 protein: CASSLGGGGTGELFF. The CDR3 DNA reads TGTGCCAGCAGCTTAGGAGGGGGGGGCACCGGGGAGCTGTTTTTT.

The CDR3 DNA follows: TGTGCCAGTAGTAAGACCGGGACTAGCGGGGGTCGTGAGCAGTTCTTC. This translates into CASSKTGTSGGREQFF. The rearrangement uses TRBV19 and TRBJ2-1; 14 bases align to TRBD2. The J segment lost 9 bases and the V segment lost 4 bases, leaving 8 bases of the junction unmatched. The CDR3 is 16 residues long. Germline V gives CDR1 LNHDA, CDR2 SQIVND (reference sequence).